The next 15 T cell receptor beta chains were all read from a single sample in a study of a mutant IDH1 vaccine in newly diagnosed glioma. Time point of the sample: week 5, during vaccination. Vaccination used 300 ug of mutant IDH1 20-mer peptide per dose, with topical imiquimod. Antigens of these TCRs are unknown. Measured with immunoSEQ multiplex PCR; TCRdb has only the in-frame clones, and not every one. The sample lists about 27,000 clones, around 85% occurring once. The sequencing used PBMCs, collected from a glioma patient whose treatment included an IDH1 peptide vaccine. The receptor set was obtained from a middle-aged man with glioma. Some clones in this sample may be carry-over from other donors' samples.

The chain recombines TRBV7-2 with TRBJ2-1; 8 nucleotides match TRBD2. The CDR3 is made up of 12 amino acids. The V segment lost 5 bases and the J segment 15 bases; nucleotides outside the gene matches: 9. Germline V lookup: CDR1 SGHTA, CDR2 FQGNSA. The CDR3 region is CASSQRAGARFF. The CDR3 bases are TGTGCCAGCAGCCAAAGAGCGGGGGCACGGTTCTTC.

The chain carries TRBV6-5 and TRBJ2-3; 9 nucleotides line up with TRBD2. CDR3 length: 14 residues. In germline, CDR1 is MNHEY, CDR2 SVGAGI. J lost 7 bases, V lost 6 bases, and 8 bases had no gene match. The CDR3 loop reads CASSASGGKNTQYF. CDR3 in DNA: TGTGCCAGCAGCGCAAGCGGGGGGAAAAATACGCAGTATTTT.

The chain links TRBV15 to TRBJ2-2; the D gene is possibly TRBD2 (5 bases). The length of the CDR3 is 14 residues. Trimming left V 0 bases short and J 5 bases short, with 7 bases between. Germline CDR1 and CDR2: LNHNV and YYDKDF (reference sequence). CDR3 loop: CATSRDRTTGELFF. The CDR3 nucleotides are TGTGCCACCAGCAGAGATCGGACTACCGGGGAGCTGTTTTTT.

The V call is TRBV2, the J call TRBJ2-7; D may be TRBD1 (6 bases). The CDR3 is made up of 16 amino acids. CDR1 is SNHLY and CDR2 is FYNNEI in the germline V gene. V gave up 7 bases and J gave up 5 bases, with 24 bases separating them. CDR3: CASTTNPIGPGDEQYF. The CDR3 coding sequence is TGTGCCAGCACCACCAACCCCATAGGCCCAGGGGACGAGCAGTACTTC.

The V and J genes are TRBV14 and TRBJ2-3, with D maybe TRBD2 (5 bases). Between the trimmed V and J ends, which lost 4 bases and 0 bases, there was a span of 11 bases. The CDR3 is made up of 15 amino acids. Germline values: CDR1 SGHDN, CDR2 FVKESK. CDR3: CASSPYRGSTDTQYF. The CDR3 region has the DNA TGTGCCAGCAGCCCCTACCGGGGTAGCACAGATACGCAGTATTTT.

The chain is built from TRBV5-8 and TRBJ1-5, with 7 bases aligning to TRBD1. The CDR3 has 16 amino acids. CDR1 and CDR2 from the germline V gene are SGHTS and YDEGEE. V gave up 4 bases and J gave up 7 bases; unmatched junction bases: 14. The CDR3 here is CASSGRNRGGGQPQHF. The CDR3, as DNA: TGTGCCAGCAGCGGACGGAACAGGGGTGGGGGACAGCCCCAGCATTTT.

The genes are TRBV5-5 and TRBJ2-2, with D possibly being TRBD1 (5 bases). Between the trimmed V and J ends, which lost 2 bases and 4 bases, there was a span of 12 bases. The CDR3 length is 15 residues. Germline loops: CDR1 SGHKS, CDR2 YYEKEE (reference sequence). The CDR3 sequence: CASSFSQGTTGELFF. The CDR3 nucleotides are TGTGCCAGCAGCTTTAGTCAGGGTACCACCGGGGAGCTGTTTTTT.

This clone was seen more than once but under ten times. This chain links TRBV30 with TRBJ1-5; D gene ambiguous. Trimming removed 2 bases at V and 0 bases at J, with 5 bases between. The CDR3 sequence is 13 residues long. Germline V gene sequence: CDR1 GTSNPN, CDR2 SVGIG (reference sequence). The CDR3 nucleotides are TGTGCCTGGAGTAGAGATAGCAATCAGCCCCAGCATTTT. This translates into CAWSRDSNQPQHF.

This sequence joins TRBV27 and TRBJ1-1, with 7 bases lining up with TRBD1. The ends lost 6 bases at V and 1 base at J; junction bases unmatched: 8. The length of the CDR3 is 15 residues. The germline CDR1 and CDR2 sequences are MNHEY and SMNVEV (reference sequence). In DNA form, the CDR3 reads TGTGCCAGCAGGACTCGGGACAGACAGAACACTGAAGCTTTCTTT. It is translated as CASRTRDRQNTEAFF.

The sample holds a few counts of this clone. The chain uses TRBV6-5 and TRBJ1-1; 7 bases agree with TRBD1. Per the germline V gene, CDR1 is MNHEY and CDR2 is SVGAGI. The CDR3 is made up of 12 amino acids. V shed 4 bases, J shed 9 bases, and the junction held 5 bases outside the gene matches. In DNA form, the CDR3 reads TGTGCCAGCAGTTCCAGACAGGGACAAGCTTTCTTT. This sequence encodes CASSSRQGQAFF.

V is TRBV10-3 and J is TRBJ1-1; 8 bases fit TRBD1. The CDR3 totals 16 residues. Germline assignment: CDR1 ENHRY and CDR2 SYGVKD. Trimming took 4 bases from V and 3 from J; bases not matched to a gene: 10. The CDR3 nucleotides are TGTGCCATCAGTGCACACCGACAGGGGAAAGACACTGAAGCTTTCTTT. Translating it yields CAISAHRQGKDTEAFF.

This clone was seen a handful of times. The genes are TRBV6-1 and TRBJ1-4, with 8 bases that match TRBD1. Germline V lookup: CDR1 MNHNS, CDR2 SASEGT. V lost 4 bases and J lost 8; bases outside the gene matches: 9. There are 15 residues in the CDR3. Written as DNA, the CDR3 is TGTGCCAGCAGTGTTCAGGGGGCGCTTTGGGAAAAACTGTTTTTT. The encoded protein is CASSVQGALWEKLFF.

The CDR3 nucleotides read TGTGCCAGCAGGACAACAGGGAACACTGAAGCTTTCTTT. Translating gives CASRTTGNTEAFF. The chain combines TRBV6-6 with TRBJ1-1; possible D gene TRBD1, 5 bases. V was trimmed by 6 bases and J by 1 base, leaving 9 bases between them. The V gene's germline CDR1 is MNHNY and CDR2 SVGAGI (reference sequence). This CDR3 contains 13 residues.

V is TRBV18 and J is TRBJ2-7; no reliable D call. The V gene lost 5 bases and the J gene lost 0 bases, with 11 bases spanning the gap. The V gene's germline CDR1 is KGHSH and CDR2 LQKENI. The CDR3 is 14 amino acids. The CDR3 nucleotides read TGTGCCAGCTCATCAACGAGTAGCTCCTACGAGCAGTACTTC. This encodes CASSSTSSSYEQYF.

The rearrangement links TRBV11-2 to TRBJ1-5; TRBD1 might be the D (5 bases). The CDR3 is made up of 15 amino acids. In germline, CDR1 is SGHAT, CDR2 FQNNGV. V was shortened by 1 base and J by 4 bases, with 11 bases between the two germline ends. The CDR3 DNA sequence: TGTGCCAGCAGCTTAGGGGGACTGACTAATCAGCCCCAGCATTTT. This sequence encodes CASSLGGLTNQPQHF.